This is a list of T cell receptor beta chains from one sample in a study of shared clonotypes between healthy human individuals. Data came from immunoSEQ multiplex PCR; TCRdb stores just in-frame clones and leaves some out. Of hundreds of thousands of clones in the sample, around 96% are singletons; the top ten hold about 0.12%. Sequencing was carried out using naive CD8+ T cells sorted from blood. All receptors come from a woman in her 30s in good health. The CDR3 runs from the conserved cysteine through the conserved F or W. D genes are given only for firm matches. Size values are once, few and many counts, or a class for expanded clones, and some rows have none.

TRBD1,NA,TRBV28,TRBJ2-1,CASNQLQGSSYNEQFF,TGTGCCAGCAACCAATTACAGGGGAGCTCCTACAATGAGCAGTTCTTC
TRBD1,NA,TRBV5-6,TRBJ1-2,CASSGGTEPFGYTF,TGTGCCAGCAGCGGGGGGACAGAACCCTTCGGCTACACCTTC
NA,NA,TRBV27,TRBJ1-2,CASSSWDLYGYTF,TGTGCCAGCAGTTCGTGGGATCTCTATGGCTACACCTTC
NA,NA,TRBV4-1,TRBJ2-1,CASSQVSLGGNEQFF,TGCGCCAGCAGCCAAGTTAGTCTTGGCGGGAATGAGCAGTTCTTC
TRBD1,NA,TRBV2,TRBJ2-2,CASSPGQGVTGELFF,TGTGCCAGCAGCCCGGGACAGGGTGTCACCGGGGAGCTGTTTTTT
NA,NA,TRBV6-5,TRBJ1-3,CASSYSTGQRNTIYF,TGTGCCAGCAGTTACTCGACCGGGCAGCGAAACACCATATATTTT
NA,NA,TRBV7-9,TRBJ2-5,CASSSSRLVSQETQYF,TGTGCCAGCAGCTCATCCAGACTAGTGAGTCAAGAGACCCAGTACTTC
NA,NA,TRBV7-9,TRBJ2-1,CASSSTGGEQFF,TGTGCCAGCAGCTCGACAGGCGGTGAGCAGTTCTTC
TRBD2,NA,TRBV9,TRBJ2-1,CASSHSGTTDNEQFF,TGTGCCAGCAGCCACTCTGGGACTACAGACAATGAGCAGTTCTTC
NA,NA,TRBV19,TRBJ2-7,CASSPGISYEQYF,TGTGCCAGTAGTCCCGGGATCTCCTACGAGCAGTACTTC
NA,NA,TRBV27,TRBJ2-2,CASSSPTRANTGELFF,TGTGCCAGCAGTTCCCCGACTAGGGCGAACACCGGGGAGCTGTTTTTT
TRBD2,NA,TRBV28,TRBJ2-2,CASSSTTSGVTSNTGELFF,TGTGCCAGCAGTTCAACCACTAGCGGAGTAACTTCGAACACCGGGGAGCTGTTTTTT
NA,few,TRBV27,TRBJ1-2,CASSLSRQHYGYTF,TGTGCCAGCAGTTTGTCCCGGCAACACTATGGCTACACCTTC
NA,NA,TRBV27,TRBJ2-1,CASRLTYNEQFF,TGTGCCAGCCGGCTAACCTACAATGAGCAGTTCTTC
TRBD1,NA,TRBV2,TRBJ2-5,CASYTGQAFQETQYF,TGTGCCAGTTACACCGGACAGGCATTCCAAGAGACCCAGTACTTC
TRBD1,NA,TRBV23-1,TRBJ1-5,CASSHLPGQGNSNQPQHF,TGCGCCAGCAGTCACTTACCGGGACAGGGAAATAGCAATCAGCCCCAGCATTTT
TRBD1,NA,TRBV7-9,TRBJ1-2,CASTADRLYFSGGYTF,TGTGCCAGCACCGCGGACAGGCTGTACTTCTCGGGTGGCTACACCTTC
TRBD2,NA,TRBV4-1,TRBJ2-5,CASSQDSGLAWQTQYF,TGCGCCAGCAGCCAAGACTCCGGACTAGCATGGCAGACCCAGTACTTC
NA,once,TRBV2,TRBJ2-7,CASILDRSYPTYEQYF,TGTGCCAGCATTCTTGACCGGTCATACCCCACCTACGAGCAGTACTTC
NA,NA,TRBV27,TRBJ2-2,CASSTGPNTGELFF,TGTGCCAGCAGTACGGGACCAAACACCGGGGAGCTGTTTTTT
TRBD1,NA,TRBV27,TRBJ1-4,CASSTSPGQPNEKLFF,TGTGCCAGCAGTACCTCGCCGGGACAGCCTAATGAAAAACTGTTTTTT
NA,NA,TRBV7-6,TRBJ1-6,CASSSTPGVDSPLHF,TGTGCCAGCAGCTCTACTCCAGGGGTCGATTCACCCCTCCACTTT
NA,NA,TRBV7-9,TRBJ2-7,CASSLGWGGSYEQYF,TGTGCCAGCAGCTTAGGCTGGGGTGGATCCTACGAGCAGTACTTC
TRBD1,NA,TRBV9,TRBJ1-4,CASSPQGQGAGEKLFF,TGTGCCAGCAGCCCCCAGGGACAGGGGGCCGGTGAAAAACTGTTTTTT
TRBD1,NA,TRBV2,TRBJ1-5,CASSARQGGTEVYSNQPQHF,TGTGCCAGCAGTGCCCGACAGGGGGGCACTGAGGTGTATAGCAATCAGCCCCAGCATTTT
NA,NA,TRBV7-9,TRBJ2-7,CASSLTPSRSYEQYF,TGTGCCAGCAGCTTAACCCCGAGCCGTTCCTACGAGCAGTACTTC
TRBD2,NA,TRBV2,TRBJ2-7,CASSYPRGSSYEQYF,TGTGCCAGCAGTTACCCGCGCGGGAGCTCCTACGAGCAGTACTTC
NA,once,TRBV6-1,TRBJ2-7,CASSEIGYEQYF,TGTGCCAGCAGTGAAATCGGCTACGAGCAGTACTTC
NA,NA,TRBV28,TRBJ1-5,CASSPLGRDQPQHF,TGTGCCAGCAGTCCCCTTGGAAGGGATCAGCCCCAGCATTTT
TRBD1,NA,TRBV4-1,TRBJ2-7,CASSGRQGAGEQYF,TGCGCCAGCAGCGGTCGACAGGGGGCGGGCGAGCAGTACTTC
TRBD1,NA,TRBV28,TRBJ1-1,CASSPWATGAMNTEAFF,TGTGCCAGCAGCCCATGGGCAACAGGGGCGATGAACACTGAAGCTTTCTTT
NA,NA,TRBV5-6,TRBJ2-2,CASNGITGELFF,TGTGCCAGCAATGGTATCACCGGGGAGCTGTTTTTT
TRBD2,NA,TRBV6-5,TRBJ2-3,CASGPLAGYTDTQYF,TGTGCCAGCGGGCCTTTAGCGGGGTACACAGATACGCAGTATTTT
TRBD1,NA,TRBV7-9,TRBJ2-5,CASSFATGGSETQYF,TGTGCCAGCAGCTTCGCGACAGGGGGGTCGGAGACCCAGTACTTC
NA,few,TRBV6-6,TRBJ1-1,CASLDTEAFF,TGTGCCAGCTTGGACACTGAAGCTTTCTTT
NA,NA,TRBV7-2,TRBJ1-2,CASSLPPRQESFDGYTF,TGTGCCAGCAGCCTTCCCCCCAGGCAGGAATCTTTTGATGGCTACACCTTC
NA,NA,TRBV11-2,TRBJ2-7,CASSLGPDLGAF,TGTGCCAGCAGCTTAGGTCCGGACTTAGGGGCTTTC
NA,NA,TRBV27,TRBJ2-1,CASSLKDRPYNEQFF,TGTGCCAGCAGTTTAAAGGACAGACCGTACAATGAGCAGTTCTTC
NA,NA,TRBV27,TRBJ2-1,CASSPGLANEITYNEQFF,TGTGCCAGCAGTCCCGGGTTGGCGAACGAGATCACCTACAATGAGCAGTTCTTC
TRBD2,NA,TRBV11-2,TRBJ2-1,CASSRTSSGRSEQFF,TGTGCCAGCAGCCGGACTTCTAGCGGGAGAAGTGAGCAGTTCTTC
NA,NA,TRBV5-6,TRBJ2-7,CASSLVGRDYEQYF,TGTGCCAGCAGCTTGGTAGGCAGAGACTACGAGCAGTACTTC
TRBD1,NA,TRBV6-5,TRBJ2-3,CASSSLGQGTDTQYF,TGTGCCAGCAGTTCTCTAGGACAGGGCACAGATACGCAGTATTTT
NA,NA,TRBV27,TRBJ2-7,CASASGTLPTEQYF,TGTGCCAGCGCCTCCGGGACCTTACCCACCGAGCAGTACTTC
NA,NA,TRBV6-6,TRBJ2-1,CASGLQRAGLANEQFF,TGTGCCAGCGGATTACAGAGGGCGGGACTCGCAAATGAGCAGTTCTTC
TRBD2,once,TRBV6-5,TRBJ2-7,CASSYLAGGPDEQYF,TGTGCCAGCAGTTACCTGGCGGGAGGGCCAGACGAGCAGTACTTC
NA,NA,TRBV29-1,TRBJ1-1,CSVVWPGGPTEAFF,TGCAGCGTTGTTTGGCCTGGGGGGCCCACTGAAGCTTTCTTT